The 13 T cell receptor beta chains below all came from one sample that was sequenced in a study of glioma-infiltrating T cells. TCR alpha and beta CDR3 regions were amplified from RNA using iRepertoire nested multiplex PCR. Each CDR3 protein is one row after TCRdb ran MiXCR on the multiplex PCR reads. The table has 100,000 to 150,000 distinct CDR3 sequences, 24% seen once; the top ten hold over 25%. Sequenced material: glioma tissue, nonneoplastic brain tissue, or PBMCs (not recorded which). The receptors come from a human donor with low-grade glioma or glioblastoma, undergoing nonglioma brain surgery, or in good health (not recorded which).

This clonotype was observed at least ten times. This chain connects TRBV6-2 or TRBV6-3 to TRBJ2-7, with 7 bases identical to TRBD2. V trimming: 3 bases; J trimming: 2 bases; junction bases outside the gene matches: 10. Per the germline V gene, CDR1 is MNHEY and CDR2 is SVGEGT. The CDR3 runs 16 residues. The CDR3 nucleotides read TGTGCCAGCAGTTATAGCTTGGGGGGGGGGACCTACGAGCAGTACGTC. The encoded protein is CASSYSLGGGTYEQYV.

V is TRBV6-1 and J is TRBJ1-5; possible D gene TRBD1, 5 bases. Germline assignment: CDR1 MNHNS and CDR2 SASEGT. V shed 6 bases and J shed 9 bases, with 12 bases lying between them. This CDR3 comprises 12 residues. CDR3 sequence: CASSDSGGPQHF. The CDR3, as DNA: TGTGCCAGCAGCGACAGCGGTGGGCCCCAGCATTTT.

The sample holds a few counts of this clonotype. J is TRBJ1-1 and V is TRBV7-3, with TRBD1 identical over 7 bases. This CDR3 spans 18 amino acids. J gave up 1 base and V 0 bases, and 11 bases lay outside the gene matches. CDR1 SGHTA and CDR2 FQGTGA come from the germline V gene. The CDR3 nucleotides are TGTGCCAGCAGCTTAACCCAGGGACAGTTATTCTCGAACACTGAAGCTTTCTTT. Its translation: CASSLTQGQLFSNTEAFF. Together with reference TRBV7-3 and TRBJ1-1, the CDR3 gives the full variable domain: GAGVSQTPSNKVTEKGKYVELRCDPISGHTALYWYRQSLGQGPEFLIYFQGTGAADDSGLPNDRFFAVRPEGSVSTLKIQRTERGDSAVYLCASSLTQGQLFSNTEAFFGQGTRLTVV.

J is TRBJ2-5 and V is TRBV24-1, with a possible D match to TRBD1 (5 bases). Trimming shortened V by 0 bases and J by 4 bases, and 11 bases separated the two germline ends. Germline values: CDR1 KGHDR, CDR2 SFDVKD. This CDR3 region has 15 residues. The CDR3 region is CATSDLGAAGETQYF. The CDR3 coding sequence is TGTGCCACCAGTGATTTGGGGGCCGCCGGAGAGACCCAGTACTTC.

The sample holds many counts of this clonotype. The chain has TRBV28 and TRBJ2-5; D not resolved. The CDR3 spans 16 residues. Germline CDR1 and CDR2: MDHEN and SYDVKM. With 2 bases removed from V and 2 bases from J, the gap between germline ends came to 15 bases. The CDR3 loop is CASSLRSPGWQETQYF. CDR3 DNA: TGTGCCAGCAGTTTAAGGTCCCCAGGATGGCAAGAGACCCAGTACTTC. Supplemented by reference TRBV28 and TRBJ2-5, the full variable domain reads DVKVTQSSRYLVKRTGEKVFLECVQDMDHENMFWYRQDPGLGLRLIYFSYDVKMKEKGDIPEGYSVSREKKERFSLILESASTNQTSMYLCASSLRSPGWQETQYFGPGTRLLVL.

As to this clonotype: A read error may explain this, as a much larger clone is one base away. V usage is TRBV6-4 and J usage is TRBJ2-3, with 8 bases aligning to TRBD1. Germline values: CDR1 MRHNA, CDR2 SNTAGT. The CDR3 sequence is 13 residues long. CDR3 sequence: CDSRDRGTDTQYF. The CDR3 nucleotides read TGTGACAGCAGAGACAGGGGAACAGATACGCAGTATTTT.

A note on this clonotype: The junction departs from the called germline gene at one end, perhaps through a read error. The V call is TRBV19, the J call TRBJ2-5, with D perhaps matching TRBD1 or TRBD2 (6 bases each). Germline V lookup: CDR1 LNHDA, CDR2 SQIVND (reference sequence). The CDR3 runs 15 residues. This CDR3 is CASSANRGTQEAQYF. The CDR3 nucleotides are TGTGCCAGTAGTGCGAACCGGGGGACACAAGAGGCCCAGTACTTC.

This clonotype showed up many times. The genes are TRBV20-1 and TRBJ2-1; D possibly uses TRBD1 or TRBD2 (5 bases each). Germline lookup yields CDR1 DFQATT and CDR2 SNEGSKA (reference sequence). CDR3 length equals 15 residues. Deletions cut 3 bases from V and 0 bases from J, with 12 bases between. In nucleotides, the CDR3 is TGCAGTGCTAGGGGACGAGGGAGCTCCTACAATGAGCAGTTCTTC. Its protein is CSARGRGSSYNEQFF.

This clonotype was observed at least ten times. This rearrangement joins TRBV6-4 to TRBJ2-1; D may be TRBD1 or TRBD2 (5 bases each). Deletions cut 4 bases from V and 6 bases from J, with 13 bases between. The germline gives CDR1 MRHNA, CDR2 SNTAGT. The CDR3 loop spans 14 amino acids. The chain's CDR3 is CASSVGERSNEQFF. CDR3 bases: TGTGCCAGCAGTGTGGGGGAGAGGTCCAATGAGCAGTTCTTC.

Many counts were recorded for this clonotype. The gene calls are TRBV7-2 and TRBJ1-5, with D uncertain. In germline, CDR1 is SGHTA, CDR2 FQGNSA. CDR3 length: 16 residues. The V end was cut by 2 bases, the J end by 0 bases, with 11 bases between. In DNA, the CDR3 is TGTGCCAGCAGCTTATTAACAGCCTATAGCAATCAGCCCCAGCATTTT. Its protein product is CASSLLTAYSNQPQHF. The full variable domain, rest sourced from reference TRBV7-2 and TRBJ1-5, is GAGVSQSPSNKVTEKGKDVELRCDPISGHTALYWYRQSLGQGLEFLIYFQGNSAPDKSGLPSDRFSAERTGGSVSTLTIQRTQQEDSAVYLCASSLLTAYSNQPQHFGDGTRLSIL.

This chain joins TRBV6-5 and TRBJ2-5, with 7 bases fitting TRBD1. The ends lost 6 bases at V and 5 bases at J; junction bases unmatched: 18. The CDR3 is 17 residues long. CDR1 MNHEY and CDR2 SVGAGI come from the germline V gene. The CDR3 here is CASRGPTPGTVRETQYF. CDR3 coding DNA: TGTGCCAGCAGAGGACCCACGCCGGGGACAGTAAGGGAGACCCAGTACTTC.

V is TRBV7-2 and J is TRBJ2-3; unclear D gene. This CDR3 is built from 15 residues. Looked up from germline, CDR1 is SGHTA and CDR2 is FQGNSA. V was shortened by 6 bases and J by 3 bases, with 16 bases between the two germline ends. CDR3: CASRERRVLTDTQYF. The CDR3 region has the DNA TGTGCCAGCAGGGAGCGACGGGTTTTAACAGATACGCAGTATTTT.

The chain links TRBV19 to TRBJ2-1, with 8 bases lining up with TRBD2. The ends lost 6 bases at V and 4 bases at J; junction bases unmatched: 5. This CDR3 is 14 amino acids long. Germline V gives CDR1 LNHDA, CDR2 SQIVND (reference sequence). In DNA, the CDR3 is TGTGCCAGTAGGGCGGGGGGCCCTTACAATGAGCAGTTCTTC. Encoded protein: CASRAGGPYNEQFF.